A selection of T cell receptor beta chains follows, all from one sample in a study of chemoradiotherapy in HPV16-positive cancers. The method was immunoSEQ multiplex PCR; TCRdb's version includes in-frame clones alone and lacks a portion of them. Here the sample spans around 3,200 clones, around 94% being singletons. The sample here was taken from a patient who underwent chemoradiotherapy. All receptors derive from a human donor with HPV-associated anogenital cancer. The CDR3 runs from the conserved cysteine through the conserved F or W. The order of the fields is D gene, clone size, V gene, J gene, CDR3 protein, CDR3 DNA. D genes are given only for firm matches. Size tells how often a clone was seen (once, few, many) or the class of an expanded clone, and some rows leave it out.

d_gene: .; abundance: .; v_gene: TRBV30; j_gene: TRBJ2-7; CDR3aa: CAWRGTSYEQYF; CDR3nt: TGTGCCTGGAGGGGGACGTCCTACGAGCAGTACTTC
d_gene: .; abundance: .; v_gene: TRBV7-2; j_gene: TRBJ1-2; CDR3aa: CASSLALQVNYGYTF; CDR3nt: TGTGCCAGCAGCTTAGCCTTACAGGTTAACTATGGCTACACCTTC
d_gene: TRBD2; abundance: .; v_gene: TRBV11-2; j_gene: TRBJ2-2; CDR3aa: CASSLSGRRPGELFF; CDR3nt: TGTGCCAGCAGCCTTAGCGGGAGGAGGCCCGGGGAGCTGTTTTTT
d_gene: TRBD2; abundance: .; v_gene: TRBV7-6; j_gene: TRBJ2-5; CDR3aa: CASSLASGRAQETQYF; CDR3nt: TGTGCCAGCAGCTTAGCTAGCGGGAGGGCCCAAGAGACCCAGTACTTC
d_gene: TRBD1; abundance: .; v_gene: TRBV2; j_gene: TRBJ1-2; CDR3aa: CASNRDSNYGYTF; CDR3nt: TGTGCCAGCAACCGGGACAGTAACTATGGCTACACCTTC
d_gene: TRBD2; abundance: .; v_gene: TRBV4-2; j_gene: TRBJ2-7; CDR3aa: CASSQEPIFTSGGSYEQYF; CDR3nt: TGTGCCAGCAGCCAAGAGCCCATATTTACTAGCGGGGGGTCCTACGAGCAGTACTTC
d_gene: .; abundance: .; v_gene: TRBV6-4; j_gene: TRBJ1-1; CDR3aa: CASSRFGDTEAFF; CDR3nt: TGTGCCAGCAGTCGATTTGGGGACACTGAAGCTTTCTTT
d_gene: TRBD2; abundance: .; v_gene: TRBV20-1; j_gene: TRBJ2-1; CDR3aa: CSAAGGEQFF; CDR3nt: TGCAGTGCCGCGGGAGGTGAGCAGTTCTTC
d_gene: .; abundance: .; v_gene: TRBV19; j_gene: TRBJ2-7; CDR3aa: CASSQPTGTSYEQYF; CDR3nt: TGTGCCAGTAGTCAACCGACCGGGACCTCCTACGAGCAGTACTTC
d_gene: TRBD2; abundance: .; v_gene: TRBV7-8; j_gene: TRBJ2-1; CDR3aa: CASSSGLAGGSSYNEQFF; CDR3nt: TGTGCCAGCAGCTCGGGACTAGCGGGAGGGTCCTCCTACAATGAGCAGTTCTTC
d_gene: .; abundance: .; v_gene: TRBV6-1; j_gene: TRBJ2-7; CDR3aa: CATSATPYHEQYF; CDR3nt: TGTGCCACATCCGCGACTCCCTACCACGAGCAGTACTTC
d_gene: .; abundance: .; v_gene: TRBV5-5; j_gene: TRBJ2-2; CDR3aa: CASSLASTGELFF; CDR3nt: TGTGCCAGCAGCTTGGCCAGCACCGGGGAGCTGTTTTTT
d_gene: .; abundance: .; v_gene: TRBV6-6; j_gene: TRBJ2-1; CDR3aa: CASSFGSNEQFF; CDR3nt: TGTGCCAGCAGTTTCGGGAGTAATGAGCAGTTCTTC
d_gene: TRBD1; abundance: once; v_gene: TRBV18; j_gene: TRBJ1-2; CDR3aa: CASSPGQGADGYTF; CDR3nt: TGTGCCAGCTCACCAGGACAGGGGGCAGATGGCTACACCTTC
d_gene: TRBD1; abundance: .; v_gene: TRBV6-6; j_gene: TRBJ2-7; CDR3aa: CASSLGQGSEQYF; CDR3nt: TGTGCCAGCAGCCTTGGACAGGGTTCCGAGCAGTACTTC
d_gene: TRBD2; abundance: .; v_gene: TRBV7-2; j_gene: TRBJ2-3; CDR3aa: CASSLTPLAGDADTQYF; CDR3nt: TGTGCCAGCAGCTTGACCCCACTAGCGGGGGACGCAGATACGCAGTATTTT
d_gene: TRBD2; abundance: .; v_gene: TRBV19; j_gene: TRBJ2-7; CDR3aa: CASSEFGGRANEQYF; CDR3nt: TGTGCCAGTAGTGAGTTCGGCGGGAGGGCCAACGAGCAGTACTTC
d_gene: .; abundance: .; v_gene: TRBV5-1; j_gene: TRBJ2-5; CDR3aa: CASSPQRGPGSTQYF; CDR3nt: TGCGCCAGCAGCCCACAGCGTGGGCCGGGGAGCACCCAGTACTTC
d_gene: .; abundance: .; v_gene: TRBV2; j_gene: TRBJ1-2; CDR3aa: CASSESAGTAGYTF; CDR3nt: TGTGCCAGCAGTGAATCGGCAGGGACGGCCGGCTACACCTTC
d_gene: .; abundance: .; v_gene: TRBV2; j_gene: TRBJ1-1; CDR3aa: CASSEAPGTEAFF; CDR3nt: TGTGCCAGCAGTGAAGCGCCCGGGACCGAAGCTTTCTTT
d_gene: .; abundance: once; v_gene: TRBV21-1; j_gene: TRBJ2-4; CDR3aa: CASSERDRQFGGKNIQYF; CDR3nt: TGTGCCAGCAGCGAAAGGGATAGACAGTTTGGAGGCAAAAACATTCAGTACTTC
d_gene: .; abundance: .; v_gene: TRBV14; j_gene: TRBJ1-2; CDR3aa: CASSQERQGMGGYTF; CDR3nt: TGTGCCAGCAGCCAAGAACGCCAGGGAATGGGTGGCTACACCTTC
d_gene: .; abundance: .; v_gene: TRBV7-9; j_gene: TRBJ1-1; CDR3aa: CASSLDTLVPEAFF; CDR3nt: TGTGCCAGCAGCTTAGATACCCTCGTCCCTGAAGCTTTCTTT
d_gene: .; abundance: .; v_gene: TRBV14; j_gene: TRBJ2-1; CDR3aa: CASSQTRREQFF; CDR3nt: TGTGCCAGCAGCCAAACGAGGCGAGAGCAGTTCTTC
d_gene: .; abundance: .; v_gene: TRBV4-2; j_gene: TRBJ1-2; CDR3aa: CASSQDLQGGRGKVGGYTF; CDR3nt: TGTGCCAGCAGCCAAGATCTCCAAGGCGGCAGGGGAAAGGTGGGTGGCTACACCTTC
d_gene: TRBD2; abundance: .; v_gene: TRBV6-6; j_gene: TRBJ2-1; CDR3aa: CASRLAGGFSYNEQFF; CDR3nt: TGTGCCAGCAGGCTAGCGGGGGGCTTTTCCTACAATGAGCAGTTCTTC
d_gene: TRBD2; abundance: once; v_gene: TRBV19; j_gene: TRBJ2-3; CDR3aa: CASSMGLAGGQDTDTQYF; CDR3nt: TGTGCCAGTAGTATGGGACTAGCGGGGGGGCAGGACACAGATACGCAGTATTTT
d_gene: TRBD1; abundance: .; v_gene: TRBV6-5; j_gene: TRBJ2-7; CDR3aa: CASSYTGTGLYEQYF; CDR3nt: TGTGCCAGCAGTTACACCGGGACAGGCCTCTACGAGCAGTACTTC
d_gene: TRBD2; abundance: .; v_gene: TRBV13; j_gene: TRBJ2-7; CDR3aa: CASSLLAGNEQYF; CDR3nt: TGTGCCAGCAGCTTATTAGCGGGAAACGAGCAGTACTTC
d_gene: .; abundance: .; v_gene: TRBV29-1; j_gene: TRBJ1-3; CDR3aa: CSAFIGGNTIYF; CDR3nt: TGCAGCGCCTTTATTGGTGGAAACACCATATATTTT
d_gene: TRBD2; abundance: .; v_gene: TRBV11-2; j_gene: TRBJ2-5; CDR3aa: CASSFNSGRAQETQYF; CDR3nt: TGTGCCAGCAGCTTCAATAGCGGGAGGGCCCAAGAGACCCAGTACTTC
d_gene: .; abundance: once; v_gene: TRBV5-6; j_gene: TRBJ2-1; CDR3aa: CASSLVGGNEQFF; CDR3nt: TGTGCCAGCAGCTTGGTGGGGGGCAATGAGCAGTTCTTC
d_gene: .; abundance: .; v_gene: TRBV9; j_gene: TRBJ1-4; CDR3aa: CASSVGRHLNEKLFF; CDR3nt: TGTGCCAGCAGCGTAGGACGACACCTTAATGAAAAACTGTTTTTT
d_gene: TRBD2; abundance: .; v_gene: TRBV10-3; j_gene: TRBJ2-2; CDR3aa: CAIKAGAGELFF; CDR3nt: TGTGCCATCAAGGCGGGGGCCGGGGAGCTGTTTTTT
d_gene: .; abundance: .; v_gene: TRBV7-3; j_gene: TRBJ1-1; CDR3aa: CASSDPRGEAFF; CDR3nt: TGTGCCAGCAGCGACCCGCGGGGTGAAGCTTTCTTT
d_gene: .; abundance: .; v_gene: TRBV10-1; j_gene: TRBJ2-2; CDR3aa: CASSDPSGGVTGELFF; CDR3nt: TGCGCCAGCAGTGACCCCTCTGGGGGAGTAACCGGGGAGCTGTTTTTT
d_gene: .; abundance: .; v_gene: TRBV11-1; j_gene: TRBJ1-6; CDR3aa: CASSLSASVVLGSPLHF; CDR3nt: TGTGCCAGCAGCTTGTCGGCGTCGGTTGTCCTTGGGTCACCCCTCCACTTT
d_gene: TRBD2; abundance: .; v_gene: TRBV9; j_gene: TRBJ2-1; CDR3aa: CASSVGSSGTHEQFF; CDR3nt: TGTGCCAGCAGCGTAGGGTCTAGCGGGACACATGAGCAGTTCTTC
d_gene: .; abundance: few; v_gene: TRBV27; j_gene: TRBJ1-4; CDR3aa: CASTSGAGKLFF; CDR3nt: TGTGCCAGCACCTCAGGTGCGGGGAAACTGTTTTTT
d_gene: .; abundance: .; v_gene: TRBV6-6; j_gene: TRBJ2-2; CDR3aa: CASSYLGIWDTGELFF; CDR3nt: TGTGCCAGCAGTTACTTGGGAATATGGGACACCGGGGAGCTGTTTTTT
d_gene: .; abundance: .; v_gene: TRBV5-6; j_gene: TRBJ1-1; CDR3aa: CASSLRRQRNTEAFF; CDR3nt: TGTGCCAGCAGCTTGAGGCGCCAGAGGAACACTGAAGCTTTCTTT